This is a list of T cell receptor beta chains from one sample in a study of blood T cells in healthy people across ages. TCRdb processed the 5' RACE reads anew with MiXCR; each CDR3 protein has one entry. The sample records hundreds of thousands of distinct CDR3 sequences, just under 25% being singletons. The same data also contributed to another study, on T cells of mothers and their children.

Sequencing was carried out using blood. Receptor source: a boy between 10 and 17 years old in good health. The CDR3 runs from the conserved cysteine through the conserved F or W. D genes are given only for firm matches. Clone size, where shown, is once, few, many, or a class for clones that have expanded.

j_call clone_size d_call v_call cdr3_nt cdr3_aa
TRBJ2-5 few - TRBV3-1 TGTGCCAGCAGCCAGAACTCAGGGGAAGAGACCCAGTACTTC CASSQNSGEETQYF
TRBJ2-1 - - TRBV20-1 TGCAGTGCTAGTGGGCTGGGGTTGTGGCAGTTCTTC CSASGLGLWQFF
TRBJ2-5 - - TRBV12-3/TRBV12-4 TGTGCCAGCAGACCCCAGGGAGCGGGCCAAGAGACCCAGTACTTC CASRPQGAGQETQYF
TRBJ1-2 - - TRBV3-1 TGTGCCAGCAGCCAAGATGACGGCCCTTTGAGGGGCTACACCTTC CASSQDDGPLRGYTF
TRBJ2-5 few - TRBV11-2 TGTGCCAGCAGCCCCAGGACTGTAGGGCAAGAGACCCAGTACTTC CASSPRTVGQETQYF
TRBJ2-7 few - TRBV5-1 TGCGCCAGCAGCCCCCCGAGAGGAGCGGAGCAGTACTTC CASSPPRGAEQYF
TRBJ2-5 few - TRBV29-1 TGCAGCGTCGGGCCCCCCGAGTACTTC CSVGPPEYF
TRBJ2-5 few - TRBV11-3 TGTGCCAGCAGCTTAGGAATCGGCCAAGAGACCCAGTACTTC CASSLGIGQETQYF
TRBJ1-2 - - TRBV18 TGTGCCAGCTCACCCGGGCGGGGAGGAAACTATGGCTACACCTTC CASSPGRGGNYGYTF
TRBJ2-5 few - TRBV24-1 TGTGCCACCAGTGACGGAAACCAAGAAGAGACCCAGTACTTC CATSDGNQEETQYF
TRBJ2-7 few TRBD1 TRBV12-3/TRBV12-4 TGTGCCAGCAGATTCCGGGACAGGCAGTACTTC CASRFRDRQYF
TRBJ1-1 - TRBD1 TRBV7-9 TGTGCCAGCAGCTTAGCGACAGGGGAGCTGGTGAACACTGAAGCTTTCTTT CASSLATGELVNTEAFF
TRBJ1-4 - - TRBV7-9 TGTGCCAGCGGCCATGAGGAGGGGACAACTAATGAAAAACTGTTTTTT CASGHEEGTTNEKLFF
TRBJ2-7 - - TRBV28 TGTGCCAGCAGTTCAGGCAGAACCTACGAGCAGTACTTC CASSSGRTYEQYF
TRBJ1-1 few - TRBV7-9 TGTGCCAGCAGCTTTTCCCCAGGGGACACTGAAGCTTTCTTT CASSFSPGDTEAFF
TRBJ2-1 few - TRBV20-1 TGCAGTGCAAGTCGACTAGGAGGGACCGATGAGCAGTTCTTC CSASRLGGTDEQFF
TRBJ2-1 - TRBD2 TRBV6-5 TGTGCCAGCAGTTGGACTAGCAGTTACAATGAGCAGTTCTTC CASSWTSSYNEQFF
TRBJ1-5 - - TRBV12-3/TRBV12-4 TGTGCCAGCAGCCCGATGGGCAATCAGCCCCAGCATTTT CASSPMGNQPQHF
TRBJ2-5 - - TRBV7-2 TGTGCCAGCAGCGACACAAGCGGTTTGAAAGAGACCCAGTACTTC CASSDTSGLKETQYF
TRBJ1-2 - - TRBV4-3 TGCGCCAGCAGCCAAGATACGGGAGGACAGCTAGATGGCTACACCTTC CASSQDTGGQLDGYTF
TRBJ2-1 - - TRBV20-1 TGCAGTGCTAGAGATCTGTATATAGGTCCCTACAATGAGCAGTTCTTC CSARDLYIGPYNEQFF
TRBJ2-3 few TRBD2 TRBV14 TGTGCCAGCAGCCCTAGTGAGGGGCTAGCGGGTTTCACAGATACGCAGTATTTT CASSPSEGLAGFTDTQYF
TRBJ2-5 - TRBD2 TRBV20-1 TGCAGTGCTAGAGTCGGGAGGGCCTTAGAGACCCAGTACTTC CSARVGRALETQYF
TRBJ2-5 - TRBD2 TRBV29-1 TGCAGCGTTCAAGGGACTAGGGGAGAGACCCAGTACTTC CSVQGTRGETQYF
TRBJ1-4 few - TRBV7-6 TGTGCCATAACGACCGATAATGAAAAACTGTTTTTT CAITTDNEKLFF
TRBJ2-7 few TRBD1 TRBV15 TGTGCCACCAGCAGATGGAGGACAGGGCTCTCCTACGAGCAGTACTTC CATSRWRTGLSYEQYF
TRBJ2-1 - TRBD1 TRBV14 TGTGCCAGCAGCCAAGGGGACAGGGGGCATGAGCAGTTCTTC CASSQGDRGHEQFF
TRBJ2-5 - TRBD2 TRBV29-1 TGCAGCGCGGGGGGAATAGTCCAAGAGACCCAGTACTTC CSAGGIVQETQYF
TRBJ1-1 many - TRBV20-1 TGCAGTGCTAGAGTCGGGAACACTGAAGCTTTCTTT CSARVGNTEAFF
TRBJ1-1 - TRBD1 TRBV6-5 TGTGCCAGCAGGAGGGACAGCACCATGAACACTGAAGCTTTCTTT CASRRDSTMNTEAFF
TRBJ2-7 few - TRBV7-9 TGTGCCAGCAGCTTTTCGGGGACTCCCTCCTACGAGCAGTACTTC CASSFSGTPSYEQYF
TRBJ2-3 few - TRBV7-2 TGTGCCAGCAGCTTACGCCTTCACCTAGATACGCAGTATTTT CASSLRLHLDTQYF
TRBJ1-2 - - TRBV10-3 TGTGCCATCAGTGCGGGGGCGCAGGATGGCTACACCTTC CAISAGAQDGYTF
TRBJ1-1 few - TRBV14 TGTGCCAGCAGCCAATTGGGAGGGCTCAACACTGAAGCTTTCTTT CASSQLGGLNTEAFF
TRBJ2-7 - - TRBV4-1 TGCGCCAGCAGCCATCAACAGGGTAAGGACGAGCAGTACTTC CASSHQQGKDEQYF
TRBJ2-1 few - TRBV29-1 TGCAGCGTGTTAGCAGAGAGCAATGAGCAGTTCTTC CSVLAESNEQFF
TRBJ2-7 - TRBD1 TRBV20-1 TGCAGTGCACGAACCAGGGGGCCCTACGAGCAGTACTTC CSARTRGPYEQYF
TRBJ1-6 few - TRBV12-3/TRBV12-4 TGTGCCAGCGGGGCAAAGAATTCACCCCTCCACTTT CASGAKNSPLHF
TRBJ2-3 few - TRBV7-9 TGTGCCAGCAGTGAGAGAGACACAGATACGCAGTATTTT CASSERDTDTQYF
TRBJ2-7 - - TRBV27 TGTGCCAGCCGCGGATTAAGCTCCTACGAGCAGTACTTC CASRGLSSYEQYF